Each of the 11 T cell receptor beta chains below was sequenced from the same sample in a study of blood T cell repertoires in COVID-19. The data were produced by immunoSEQ multiplex PCR, yet TCRdb's version contains in-frame clones alone and is incomplete. The data show 150,000 to 190,000 clones, roughly 85% seen once. The sample consisted of peripheral blood. The origin of the receptors is a woman aged 60-75 years with COVID-19, enrolled during active disease.

This chain uses TRBV4-2 with TRBJ2-4; D uncertain. The CDR3 has 16 residues. Germline CDR1 reads LGHNA; CDR2 reads YNFKEQ. V dropped 0 bases and J dropped 2 bases, with 11 bases sitting between them. In DNA form, the CDR3 reads TGTGCCAGCAGCCAAGATCTACCTTCCCCCAAAAACATTCAGTACTTC. This sequence encodes CASSQDLPSPKNIQYF.

This clone appeared a single time. Other DNA variants within this sample encode the same CDR3. CDR3 amino acids: CASSLAGGTYNEQFF. Here the CDR3 DNA reads TGTGCCAGCAGCTTAGCGGGGGGGACCTACAATGAGCAGTTCTTC. The chain carries TRBV7-3 and TRBJ2-1; TRBD2 aligns across 9 bases. Germline CDR1 SGHTA, CDR2 FQGTGA. V was clipped by 2 bases and J by 2 bases; unmatched bases: 1. CDR3 length: 15 amino acids.

In this sample, this clone turned up many times. This sequence joins TRBV7-8 and TRBJ2-1; 7 nucleotides agree with TRBD1. Germline CDR1 reads SGHVS; CDR2 reads FQNEAQ. This CDR3 is built from 15 residues. The V and J ends lost 1 base and 9 bases, in that order; junction bases with no gene match: 9. CDR3: CASSLDTQGLGEQFF. CDR3 DNA: TGTGCCAGCAGCTTAGACACACAGGGGTTAGGTGAGCAGTTCTTC.

The V and J genes are TRBV25-1 and TRBJ1-4, with TRBD1 as a possible D gene (6 bases). The CDR3 length is 15 residues. From germline, CDR1 is MGHDK and CDR2 SYGVNS. V gave up 3 bases and J gave up 3 bases, with 11 bases separating them. CDR3 nucleotide sequence: TGTGCCAGCAGTGACAGGGGCCGGTCTAATGAAAAACTGTTTTTT. Protein: CASSDRGRSNEKLFF.

Details on this clone: As the CDR3 is not closed by the conserved phenylalanine or tryptophan, this likely results from a read error. The DNA is omitted, as the CDR3 cannot be located on it reliably, and the CDR3 follows TCRdb's listing. J is TRBJ2-7 and V is TRBV7-3; TRBD2, the D gene given by the table, was not confirmed from the DNA. Germline V gene data show CDR1 as SGHTA and CDR2 as FQGTGA. With termini counted, the CDR3 has 8 amino acids. Here the CDR3 reads CASSLNLL.

V and J are TRBV3-1 (or the pseudogene TRBV3-2) and TRBJ2-7; the D gene is possibly TRBD1 (6 bases). The CDR3 totals 13 residues. Germline V gene lookup returns CDR1 LGHDT and CDR2 YNNKEL (reference sequence). V gave up 3 bases and J gave up 7 bases, with 13 bases separating them. For the CDR3, the DNA is TGTGCCAGCAGCCAGGACAGACTTAGGGAGCAGTACTTC. Translating gives CASSQDRLREQYF.

The V and J genes are TRBV6-6 and TRBJ2-5; no definite D call. V was pared by 8 bases and J by 5 bases, with 12 bases between. Germline CDR1 MNHNY, CDR2 SVGAGI (reference sequence). The CDR3 covers 12 residues. The CDR3 reads CASSHGLETQYF. As DNA, the CDR3 is TGTGCCAGCTCGCACGGGTTGGAGACCCAGTACTTC.

This sequence joins TRBV24-1 and TRBJ1-5; a possible D gene is TRBD1 (5 bases). The length of the CDR3 is 14 residues. V was trimmed by 5 bases and J by 6 bases, leaving 13 bases between them. Per the germline V gene, CDR1 is KGHDR and CDR2 is SFDVKD. The CDR3 sequence is CATSGSGFGQPQHF. The CDR3 coding sequence is TGTGCCACCAGTGGCTCAGGGTTTGGTCAGCCCCAGCATTTT.

The gene calls are TRBV7-3 and TRBJ1-1; D unclear. Germline CDR1 SGHTA, CDR2 FQGTGA. Deletions cut 3 bases from V and 2 bases from J, with 13 bases between. This CDR3 is 15 amino acids long. The CDR3 DNA reads TGTGCCAGCAGCTTTAGTGGAGGGAGAAACACTGAAGCTTTCTTT. Translated, it gives CASSFSGGRNTEAFF. Full variable domain (outside the CDR3, taken from reference TRBV7-3 and TRBJ1-1): GAGVSQTPSNKVTEKGKYVELRCDPISGHTALYWYRQSLGQGPEFLIYFQGTGAADDSGLPNDRFFAVRPEGSVSTLKIQRTERGDSAVYLCASSFSGGRNTEAFFGQGTRLTVV.

The genes are TRBV25-1 and TRBJ1-1; D is unresolved. Germline CDR1 MGHDK, CDR2 SYGVNS. Between the trimmed V and J ends, which lost 9 bases and 3 bases, there was a span of 14 bases. The CDR3 is 13 amino acids. In nucleotides, the CDR3 is TGTGCCAGTGGTCCCGGTTTTGACACTGAAGCTTTCTTT. Protein sequence: CASGPGFDTEAFF.

The gene calls are TRBV6-6 and TRBJ1-1; D perhaps matches TRBD1 (6 bases). V lost 5 bases, J lost 10 bases, and 14 bases lay in between. The CDR3 runs to 12 residues. Germline assignment: CDR1 MNHNY and CDR2 SVGAGI (reference sequence). CDR3 bases: TGTGCCAGCAGTCTGGACAGTCCCCGAGCTTTCTTT. It yields the protein CASSLDSPRAFF.